The 25 T cell receptor beta chains presented below share a single source sample, sequenced in a study of neoadjuvant anti-PD-1 for oral cavity cancer. Sequencing was performed with immunoSEQ multiplex PCR; in TCRdb, only in-frame clones are kept and a portion is missing. The table has under 15,000 clones, over 50% seen once. The material was PBMCs, obtained before nivolumab (anti-PD-1) treatment. These receptors originate from a person aged 35-80 years with oral cavity squamous cell carcinoma.

This chain uses TRBV11-3 with TRBJ1-1; D is ambiguous. The CDR3 runs 13 residues. V shed 0 bases and J shed 8 bases, with 10 bases lying between them. Germline values: CDR1 SGHNT, CDR2 YENEEA. CDR3 protein: CASSLDSTGEAFF. The CDR3 DNA sequence: TGTGCCAGCAGCTTAGATAGCACGGGGGAAGCTTTCTTT.

The chain is built from TRBV5-1 and TRBJ1-4, with D possibly being TRBD1 (6 bases). CDR3 length equals 16 residues. Germline V CDR1 and CDR2: SGHRS, YFSETQ. Trimming shortened V by 0 bases and J by 8 bases, and 17 bases separated the two germline ends. CDR3 in amino acids: CASSLELGAREEKLFF. The CDR3 bases are TGCGCCAGCAGCTTGGAGCTGGGGGCGCGAGAGGAAAAACTGTTTTTT.

This chain links TRBV10-1 with TRBJ2-1; TRBD2 aligns across 13 bases. The germline V gene has CDR1 WNHNN and CDR2 SYGVQD (reference sequence). V lost 2 bases and J lost 9; bases outside the gene matches: 13. The CDR3 covers 18 residues. The CDR3 loop reads CASSEGASTSGRFSEQFF. CDR3 coding DNA: TGCGCCAGCAGTGAGGGCGCTTCGACTAGCGGGAGGTTCTCTGAGCAGTTCTTC.

V gene TRBV10-2 combines with J gene TRBJ1-5; 9 positions match TRBD1. The CDR3 is made up of 15 amino acids. Unmatched junction bases numbered 8, after V lost 7 bases and J lost 4 bases. CDR1 is WSHSY and CDR2 is SAAADI in the germline V gene. The chain's CDR3 is CASTQPGQGNQPQHF. In DNA form, the CDR3 reads TGCGCCAGCACACAGCCGGGACAGGGTAATCAGCCCCAGCATTTT.

This CDR3 reads CASSLLGRTAYSPLHF. The CDR3 region has the DNA TGTGCCAGCAGTCTTCTCGGTCGGACAGCTTATTCACCCCTCCACTTT. This chain connects TRBV28 to TRBJ1-6; a weak D match, TRBD1 (6 bases). The CDR3 length is 16 residues. Germline values: CDR1 MDHEN, CDR2 SYDVKM. Trimming pared 5 bases from V and 8 bases from J, leaving 19 bases between.

V is TRBV29-1 and J is TRBJ1-3, with D uncertain. The length of the CDR3 is 11 residues. Germline CDR1 is SQVTM and CDR2 is ANQGSEA. The V gene lost 8 bases and the J gene lost 4 bases, with 9 bases spanning the gap. CDR3 coding DNA: TGCAGCTACTTGGCGGGAAACACCATATATTTT. Protein sequence: CSYLAGNTIYF.

This chain links TRBV19 with TRBJ2-3; TRBD2 matches at 7 bases. J was trimmed by 4 bases and V by 5 bases; bases with no gene match: 9. Germline lookup yields CDR1 LNHDA and CDR2 SQIVND (reference sequence). The CDR3 has 15 amino acids. The CDR3 DNA is TGTGCCAGTAGTCCTCTCCGGGAGGCGTCAGATACGCAGTATTTT. It codes for CASSPLREASDTQYF.

There are a few counts of this clone. Here the CDR3 reads CASSLDGTGELFF. The CDR3 nucleotides are TGCGCCAGCAGCTTGGACGGCACCGGGGAGCTGTTTTTT. The genes are TRBV5-1 and TRBJ2-2; unclear D gene. The CDR3 covers 13 residues. V was trimmed by 0 bases and J by 4 bases, leaving 4 bases between them. Germline CDR1 reads SGHRS; CDR2 reads YFSETQ. Full variable domain (outside the CDR3, taken from reference TRBV5-1 and TRBJ2-2): KAGVTQTPRYLIKTRGQQVTLSCSPISGHRSVSWYQQTPGQGLQFLFEYFSETQRNKGNFPGRFSGRQFSNSRSEMNVSTLELGDSALYLCASSLDGTGELFFGEGSRLTVL.

The chain couples TRBV27 to TRBJ1-1, with 9 bases identical to TRBD1. J gave up 4 bases and V 5 bases, and 2 bases lay outside the gene matches. Germline CDR1 reads MNHEY; CDR2 reads SMNVEV (reference sequence). There are 13 residues in the CDR3. The CDR3 reads CASSRDRVTEAFF. The CDR3 region has the DNA TGTGCCAGCAGTAGGGACAGGGTCACTGAAGCTTTCTTT.

There are a few counts of this clone. The rearrangement links TRBV6-4 to TRBJ2-6; D is uncertain. The CDR3 length is 15 residues. CDR1 and CDR2 from the germline V gene are MRHNA and SNTAGT. Trimming stripped 2 bases from V and 11 bases from J, with 16 bases between. The CDR3 here is CASSDTDRSPYVLTF. CDR3 bases: TGTGCCAGCAGTGACACGGACCGCTCCCCCTACGTCCTGACTTTC.

The chain uses TRBV7-8 and TRBJ1-2, with D unresolved. The CDR3 runs to 13 residues. Trimming removed 4 bases from V and 2 bases from J, with 8 bases in between. Germline V gene data show CDR1 as SGHVS and CDR2 as FQNEAQ. CDR3 sequence reads: CASSSDTNYGYTF. CDR3 in DNA: TGTGCCAGCAGCTCTGACACAAACTATGGCTACACCTTC.

This chain links TRBV7-2 with TRBJ2-1, with 9 bases lining up with TRBD2. The length of the CDR3 is 14 residues. V shed 3 bases, J shed 7 bases, and the junction held 4 bases outside the gene matches. Germline loops: CDR1 SGHTA, CDR2 FQGNSA. CDR3 sequence reads: CASSFGLASNEQFF. The DNA of the CDR3 is TGTGCCAGCAGCTTTGGACTAGCGTCGAATGAGCAGTTCTTC.

The rearrangement links TRBV6-4 to TRBJ2-1; 8 positions match TRBD2. The CDR3 totals 15 residues. The V segment lost 2 bases and the J segment 6 bases; nucleotides outside the gene matches: 6. Per the germline V gene, CDR1 is MRHNA and CDR2 is SNTAGT. The CDR3 protein is CASSDLSGGRNEQFF. The CDR3 DNA follows: TGTGCCAGCAGTGACCTAAGCGGGGGTCGCAATGAGCAGTTCTTC.

V usage is TRBV20-1 and J usage is TRBJ2-7; no firm D call. V was cut by 4 bases and J by 6 bases, with 10 bases left in between. CDR1 is DFQATT and CDR2 is SNEGSKA in the germline V gene (reference sequence). CDR3 size: 11 residues. In DNA, the CDR3 is TGCAGTGCTATGAGGACGGGCGAGCAGTACTTC. It yields the protein CSAMRTGEQYF.

For the CDR3, the DNA is TGTGCCAGCAGCGCGGGGGAGGTCGGGCCACGGGCTTCCGGGGAGCTGTTTTTT. It specifies CASSAGEVGPRASGELFF. The gene calls are TRBV9 and TRBJ2-2; tentatively, D is TRBD2 (6 bases). V lost 3 bases to trimming and J lost 6 bases, with 24 bases between them. Germline CDR1 reads SGDLS; CDR2 reads YYNGEE. This CDR3 has 18 amino acids.

The V and J genes are TRBV30 and TRBJ2-2, with 8 bases that match TRBD2. Losses at the gene ends were 4 bases for V and 7 bases for J; bases not matched to a gene: 8. CDR3 length: 14 residues. Germline V gene lookup returns CDR1 GTSNPN and CDR2 SVGIG (reference sequence). CDR3 region: CAWTILAGGGELFF. CDR3 in DNA: TGTGCCTGGACTATTCTGGCGGGAGGCGGGGAGCTGTTTTTT.

The genes are TRBV27 and TRBJ1-2; TRBD1 is a possible D gene (6 bases). This CDR3 is 15 amino acids long. Germline values: CDR1 MNHEY, CDR2 SMNVEV (reference sequence). Deletions cut 3 bases from V and 4 bases from J, with 15 bases between. This CDR3 reads CASSFYRPGAYGYTF. CDR3 DNA: TGTGCCAGCAGTTTTTATAGGCCAGGGGCCTATGGCTACACCTTC.

The rearrangement joins TRBV5-6 to TRBJ2-5; 11 bases match TRBD1. With 3 bases clipped from V and 4 bases from J, the junction kept 8 bases outside the gene matches. The CDR3 sequence is 16 residues long. Germline CDR1 is SGHDT and CDR2 is YYEEEE. CDR3: CASSSWSGQGVETQYF. Here the CDR3 DNA reads TGTGCCAGCAGCTCCTGGTCGGGACAGGGGGTAGAGACCCAGTACTTC.

The gene calls are TRBV10-3 and TRBJ2-3; 13 bases match TRBD2. The CDR3 has 20 amino acids. Trimming removed 6 bases from V and 0 bases from J; junction bases left unmatched: 15. The germline V gene encodes CDR1 ENHRY and CDR2 SYGVKD. The CDR3 sequence is CAIRPSGLAGVRPSTDTQYF. CDR3 coding DNA: TGTGCCATCAGACCTTCAGGACTAGCGGGGGTGAGGCCTAGCACAGATACGCAGTATTTT.

The chain recombines TRBV4-1 with TRBJ1-2, with 8 bases matching TRBD1. CDR1 and CDR2 (germline): MGHRA, YSYEKL. Trimming removed 4 bases from V and 2 bases from J; junction bases left unmatched: 9. The CDR3 is 16 amino acids. CDR3 coding DNA: TGCGCCAGCAGCCCAGGGGGCGGACCAAAAAACTATGGCTACACCTTC. Protein: CASSPGGGPKNYGYTF.

The rearrangement joins TRBV20-1 to TRBJ1-1; D is unresolved. Trimming cost V 3 bases and J 3 bases, with 5 bases left between them. There are 11 residues in the CDR3. Per germline, CDR1 DFQATT and CDR2 SNEGSKA (reference sequence). The CDR3 coding sequence is TGCAGTGCTAGGAGGGACACTGAAGCTTTCTTT. Translating gives CSARRDTEAFF.

The chain has TRBV19 and TRBJ1-5; D possibly corresponds to TRBD1 (6 bases). Trimming pared 2 bases from V and 2 bases from J, leaving 10 bases between. Germline CDR1 LNHDA, CDR2 SQIVND (reference sequence). The CDR3 covers 15 residues. CDR3 in DNA: TGTGCCAGTAGTATAAGGGGGATGGGCAATCAGCCCCAGCATTTT. As protein: CASSIRGMGNQPQHF.

V and J are TRBV6-6 and TRBJ1-5, with D possibly TRBD1 on 6 matching bases. Trimming removed 1 base from V and 0 bases from J, with 7 bases in between. The CDR3 totals 15 residues. Looked up from germline, CDR1 is MNHNY and CDR2 is SVGAGI (reference sequence). The CDR3 protein is CASSYLQGSNQPQHF. CDR3 DNA sequence: TGTGCCAGCAGTTACTTACAGGGTAGCAATCAGCCCCAGCATTTT.

The gene calls are TRBV11-2 and TRBJ2-7, with D hard to call. Germline values: CDR1 SGHAT, CDR2 FQNNGV. V was clipped by 3 bases and J by 6 bases, with 9 bases between them. The CDR3 loop spans 12 amino acids. The CDR3 nucleotides read TGTGCCAGCAGCTTGCAACGTTTCGAGCAGTACTTC. This sequence encodes CASSLQRFEQYF. The complete variable domain, with remaining parts taken from reference TRBV11-2 and TRBJ2-7, reads EAGVAQSPRYKIIEKRQSVAFWCNPISGHATLYWYQQILGQGPKLLIQFQNNGVVDDSQLPKDRFSAERLKGVDSTLKIQPAKLEDSAVYLCASSLQRFEQYFGPGTRLTVT.

The chain recombines TRBV6-5 with TRBJ1-4; D remains unclear. V dropped 6 bases and J dropped 7 bases, with 15 bases sitting between them. This CDR3 is built from 14 residues. Germline V gene sequence: CDR1 MNHEY, CDR2 SVGAGI. In DNA form, the CDR3 reads TGTGCCAGCAGCCCGGGAGGGTTCAGTGAAAAACTGTTTTTT. Translation gives CASSPGGFSEKLFF.